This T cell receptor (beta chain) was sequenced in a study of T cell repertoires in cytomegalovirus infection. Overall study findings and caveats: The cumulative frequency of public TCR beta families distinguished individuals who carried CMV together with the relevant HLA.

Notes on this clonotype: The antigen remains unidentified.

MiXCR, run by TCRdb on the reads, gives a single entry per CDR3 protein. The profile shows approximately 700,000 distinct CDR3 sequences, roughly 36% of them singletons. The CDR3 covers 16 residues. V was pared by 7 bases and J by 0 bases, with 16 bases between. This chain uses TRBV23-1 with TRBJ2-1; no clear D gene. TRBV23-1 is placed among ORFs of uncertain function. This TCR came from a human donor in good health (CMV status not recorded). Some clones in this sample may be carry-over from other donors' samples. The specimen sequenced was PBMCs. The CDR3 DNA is TGCGCCAGCACCCATAATCCCTGTAGCTCCTACAATGAGCAGTTCTTC. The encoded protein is CASTHNPCSSYNEQFF.